This is a list of T cell receptor beta chains from one sample in a study of blood T cell repertoires in COVID-19. Using immunoSEQ multiplex PCR, the repertoire was profiled, and TCRdb retains in-frame clones only, with some absent. The table shows around 200,000 clones, with around 81% occurring only once. The sequencing input was peripheral blood. The receptor source for this set is a man aged 50-60 years with active or convalescent COVID-19. Each CDR3 is given with its conserved first and last residue. A D gene is named only where the DNA matches it firmly. Clone sizes are given selectively: once, few, many, or a class where the clone is expanded.

D gene: NA
J gene: TRBJ2-7
V gene: TRBV4-2
clone size: NA
CDR3 protein: CASSQGPGGGQAYEQYF
CDR3 DNA: TGTGCCAGCAGCCAAGGACCGGGCGGGGGCCAGGCCTACGAGCAGTACTTC

D gene: NA
J gene: TRBJ1-1
V gene: TRBV5-1
clone size: NA
CDR3 protein: CAGSYGQGTRDTEAFF
CDR3 DNA: TGCGCCGGCAGTTACGGGCAGGGGACCCGAGACACTGAAGCTTTCTTT

D gene: NA
J gene: TRBJ1-5
V gene: TRBV12-3/TRBV12-4
clone size: NA
CDR3 protein: CASSLEGHQPQHF
CDR3 DNA: TGTGCCAGCAGTTTGGAGGGGCATCAGCCCCAGCATTTT

D gene: TRBD1
J gene: TRBJ1-3
V gene: TRBV28
clone size: NA
CDR3 protein: CASSTGQGTSPSGNTIYF
CDR3 DNA: TGTGCCAGCAGTACTGGACAGGGTACTTCCCCCTCTGGAAACACCATATATTTT

D gene: NA
J gene: TRBJ1-2
V gene: TRBV19
clone size: NA
CDR3 protein: CASIERGGNYGYTF
CDR3 DNA: TGTGCCAGTATTGAGAGGGGAGGTAACTATGGCTACACCTTC

D gene: NA
J gene: TRBJ2-2
V gene: TRBV28
clone size: NA
CDR3 protein: CASTPEGELFF
CDR3 DNA: TGTGCCAGTACCCCCGAGGGGGAGCTGTTTTTT

D gene: NA
J gene: TRBJ1-1
V gene: TRBV19
clone size: NA
CDR3 protein: CASRLTGDTEAFF
CDR3 DNA: TGTGCCAGTAGGTTGACAGGTGACACTGAAGCTTTCTTT

D gene: TRBD1
J gene: TRBJ1-5
V gene: TRBV2
clone size: NA
CDR3 protein: CASRTGSNQPQHF
CDR3 DNA: TGTGCCAGCAGGACAGGGTCCAATCAGCCCCAGCATTTT

D gene: NA
J gene: TRBJ2-1
V gene: TRBV24-1
clone size: few
CDR3 protein: CATSDPNPSLANEQFF
CDR3 DNA: TGTGCCACCAGTGATCCAAACCCTAGTCTGGCGAATGAGCAGTTCTTC

D gene: TRBD2
J gene: TRBJ2-7
V gene: TRBV6-5
clone size: NA
CDR3 protein: CASSSTWDYRYEQYF
CDR3 DNA: TGTGCCAGCAGTTCCACGTGGGACTATCGCTACGAGCAGTACTTC

D gene: NA
J gene: TRBJ2-7
V gene: TRBV18
clone size: NA
CDR3 protein: CASSSAGAAYEQYF
CDR3 DNA: TGTGCCAGCTCATCGGCGGGGGCCGCCTACGAGCAGTACTTC

D gene: NA
J gene: TRBJ2-7
V gene: TRBV27
clone size: NA
CDR3 protein: CASSLGGVGYEQYF
CDR3 DNA: TGTGCCAGCAGTTTAGGCGGGGTCGGATACGAGCAGTACTTC

D gene: TRBD2
J gene: TRBJ2-1
V gene: TRBV6-1
clone size: once
CDR3 protein: CASSDRSHLAGGLGNEQFF
CDR3 DNA: TGTGCCAGCAGTGACCGGTCCCATTTAGCGGGGGGATTGGGTAATGAGCAGTTCTTC

D gene: TRBD1
J gene: TRBJ1-5
V gene: TRBV4-2
clone size: NA
CDR3 protein: CASSQVGTGAQPQHF
CDR3 DNA: TGTGCCAGCAGCCAAGTGGGGACAGGGGCTCAGCCCCAGCATTTT

D gene: NA
J gene: TRBJ1-1
V gene: TRBV7-6
clone size: NA
CDR3 protein: CASSLEISGNTEAFF
CDR3 DNA: TGTGCCAGCAGCTTAGAAATTTCCGGGAACACTGAAGCTTTCTTT

D gene: TRBD1
J gene: TRBJ2-3
V gene: TRBV5-1
clone size: NA
CDR3 protein: CASSFDRGNTDTQYF
CDR3 DNA: TGCGCCAGCAGCTTCGACAGGGGGAACACAGATACGCAGTATTTT

D gene: TRBD1
J gene: TRBJ1-3
V gene: TRBV30
clone size: NA
CDR3 protein: CAWRLQGAHGNTIYF
CDR3 DNA: TGTGCCTGGAGGCTACAGGGGGCGCATGGAAACACCATATATTTT

D gene: TRBD1
J gene: TRBJ2-2
V gene: TRBV9
clone size: NA
CDR3 protein: CASRRGQGNTGELFF
CDR3 DNA: TGTGCCAGCCGACGGGGACAGGGGAACACCGGGGAGCTGTTTTTT

D gene: TRBD1
J gene: TRBJ1-1
V gene: TRBV5-1
clone size: NA
CDR3 protein: CASSLDRRTEAFF
CDR3 DNA: TGCGCCAGCAGCCTGGACAGGAGAACTGAAGCTTTCTTT

D gene: TRBD1
J gene: TRBJ1-2
V gene: TRBV13
clone size: NA
CDR3 protein: CASSTGTDNYGYTF
CDR3 DNA: TGTGCCAGCAGCACCGGGACAGATAACTATGGCTACACCTTC

D gene: NA
J gene: TRBJ1-2
V gene: TRBV3-1/TRBV3-2
clone size: NA
CDR3 protein: CASSQDKQEGKIVSGPGDDYGYTF
CDR3 DNA: TGTGCCAGCAGCCAAGATAAGCAAGAAGGTAAGATCGTGTCTGGTCCCGGGGATGACTATGGCTACACCTTC

D gene: NA
J gene: TRBJ2-3
V gene: TRBV10-3
clone size: NA
CDR3 protein: CAIGTPDTQYF
CDR3 DNA: TGTGCCATCGGTACTCCAGATACGCAGTATTTT

D gene: NA
J gene: TRBJ1-1
V gene: TRBV19
clone size: NA
CDR3 protein: CASSPARQAVAEAFF
CDR3 DNA: TGTGCCAGTAGCCCAGCCCGACAGGCAGTTGCTGAAGCTTTCTTT

D gene: TRBD1
J gene: TRBJ1-5
V gene: TRBV19
clone size: NA
CDR3 protein: CASTTTGFGQPQHF
CDR3 DNA: TGTGCCAGTACAACGACAGGGTTTGGTCAGCCCCAGCATTTT

D gene: NA
J gene: TRBJ1-5
V gene: TRBV7-2
clone size: NA
CDR3 protein: CASSLDINQPQHF
CDR3 DNA: TGTGCCAGCAGCTTAGATATCAATCAGCCCCAGCATTTT

D gene: TRBD2
J gene: TRBJ2-2
V gene: TRBV7-9
clone size: NA
CDR3 protein: CASSSRGGRNTGELFF
CDR3 DNA: TGTGCCAGCAGCTCGCGGGGGGGCCGAAACACCGGGGAGCTGTTTTTT

D gene: NA
J gene: TRBJ2-2
V gene: TRBV3-1/TRBV3-2
clone size: once
CDR3 protein: CASSQGRGRGNTGELFF
CDR3 DNA: TGTGCCAGCAGCCAAGGGAGGGGCCGGGGGAACACCGGGGAGCTGTTTTTT

D gene: NA
J gene: TRBJ1-1
V gene: TRBV28
clone size: NA
CDR3 protein: CASKIRQETFTEAFF
CDR3 DNA: TGTGCCAGCAAAATTCGACAGGAGACCTTCACTGAAGCTTTCTTT